Described below is a single T cell receptor (beta chain) sequence and its context. Antigen: not known. The data belong to a study of cytomegalovirus exposure and HLA in healthy donors. Whole-study context: A data release that came early held 80 million to 95 million unique TCRs from HLA-typed donors. The Caucasian-associated ancestry cluster contained 65% to 85% of the 398 genotyped donors. Whole-study results and caveats: Certain sequence variants were highly shared and formed a cluster, and this cluster was likely a sequencing artifact.

The PCR made use of 60 Vbeta and 13 Jbeta primers. The assay was immunoSEQ multiplex PCR, and TCRdb's table has in-frame clones only and misses some. Here the sample spans about 140,000 clones, roughly 80% being singletons. The ends lost 6 bases at V and 6 bases at J; junction bases unmatched: 14. This CDR3 region has 16 residues. Germline-derived CDR1 and CDR2 are LNHDA and SQIVND (reference sequence). The sample consisted of PBMCs. The V and J genes are TRBV19 and TRBJ2-7; 10 bases match TRBD1. This sequence originates from a female donor in good health and CMV-seronegative. The CDR3 nucleotides read TGTGCCAGTAGCAGGCAGGGACAGGGGAGCATTTCCGAGCAGTACTTC. It specifies CASSRQGQGSISEQYF.